A selection of T cell receptor beta chains follows, all from one sample in a study of blood T cell repertoires in COVID-19. Measured with immunoSEQ multiplex PCR; TCRdb has only the in-frame clones, and not every one. The table includes fewer than 130,000 clones, 65% to 75% detected once. Specimen: peripheral blood. The source is an elderly man with acute or convalescent COVID-19. Both conserved end residues are part of each CDR3. The order of the fields is D gene, CDR3 length, J gene, clone size, V gene, CDR3 protein, CDR3 DNA. A D gene is named only where the DNA matches it firmly. Expanded clones are given a class, and other clones once, few, many or no size at all.

TRBD1	16	TRBJ2-2	medium-sized	TRBV4-1	CASSQNRGPNTGELFF	TGCGCCAGCAGCCAAAACAGGGGACCGAACACCGGGGAGCTGTTTTTT
.	13	TRBJ1-2	.	TRBV28	CASSSAGESGYTF	TGTGCCAGCAGTTCCGCAGGGGAATCTGGCTACACCTTC
TRBD2	19	TRBJ2-7	.	TRBV20-1	CSASSLWSGTSGKVDEQYF	TGCAGTGCTAGTTCACTTTGGAGCGGGACTAGCGGGAAAGTCGACGAGCAGTACTTC
TRBD1	15	TRBJ1-1	.	TRBV2	CASRDTGGRNTEAFF	TGTGCCAGCAGAGACACAGGGGGAAGGAACACTGAAGCTTTCTTT
TRBD2	13	TRBJ2-1	.	TRBV15	CATSVASGFEQFF	TGTGCCACCAGCGTCGCTAGCGGCTTCGAGCAGTTCTTC
TRBD2	14	TRBJ2-7	.	TRBV19	CASSSGTSNSEQYF	TGTGCCAGTAGTAGTGGGACTAGCAACAGCGAGCAGTACTTC
TRBD2	16	TRBJ2-1	few	TRBV9	CASSVSGANSYNEQFF	TGTGCCAGCAGCGTGAGCGGGGCTAACTCCTACAATGAGCAGTTCTTC
.	14	TRBJ2-2	.	TRBV7-3	CASSLTAGTGELFF	TGTGCCAGCAGCTTAACCGCCGGTACCGGGGAGCTGTTTTTT
TRBD1	13	TRBJ1-2	medium-sized	TRBV5-1	CASSLGQGIVYTF	TGCGCCAGCAGCTTAGGACAGGGTATCGTCTACACCTTC
TRBD2	14	TRBJ2-3	.	TRBV27	CASKAGGPIDTQYF	TGTGCCAGCAAGGCGGGAGGGCCGATAGATACGCAGTATTTT
TRBD1	15	TRBJ1-2	.	TRBV5-1	CASSPGDRGNYGYTF	TGCGCCAGCAGCCCCGGTGACAGGGGGAACTATGGCTACACCTTC
.	13	TRBJ1-1	.	TRBV19	CASIRGPNTEAFF	TGTGCCAGTATAAGGGGTCCCAACACTGAAGCTTTCTTT
TRBD2	15	TRBJ2-2	few	TRBV7-2	CASSFSGTSTGELFF	TGTGCCAGCAGCTTCTCCGGGACTAGCACCGGGGAGCTGTTTTTT
.	13	TRBJ2-5	.	TRBV2	CASRRTEQETQYF	TGTGCCAGCAGACGGACAGAGCAAGAGACCCAGTACTTC
.	15	TRBJ2-1	.	TRBV5-1	CASSLEQGPIDEQFF	TGCGCCAGCAGCTTGGAACAGGGCCCCATAGATGAGCAGTTCTTC
.	14	TRBJ1-5	once	TRBV5-6	CASSFSGMEQPQHF	TGTGCCAGCAGCTTCTCAGGGATGGAACAGCCCCAGCATTTT
.	14	TRBJ2-3	.	TRBV25-1	CASSEGPSTDTQYF	TGTGCCAGCAGTGAAGGCCCAAGCACAGATACGCAGTATTTT
.	13	TRBJ2-2	.	TRBV6-6	CASSLSNTGELFF	TGTGCCAGCAGTTTATCGAACACCGGGGAGCTGTTTTTT
.	15	TRBJ1-4	.	TRBV19	CASSKQGLDNEKLFF	TGTGCCAGTAGTAAACAGGGCTTGGATAATGAAAAACTGTTTTTT
.	15	TRBJ1-2	.	TRBV4-3	CASSQDWGDDYGYTF	TGCGCCAGCAGCCAAGATTGGGGGGACGACTATGGCTACACCTTC
TRBD2	15	TRBJ2-4	.	TRBV30	CAWGEAGRAKNIQYF	TGTGCCTGGGGGGAAGCGGGAAGAGCCAAAAACATTCAGTACTTC
.	15	TRBJ1-2	.	TRBV6-5	CASSYLPRDDYGYTF	TGTGCCAGCAGTTACCTCCCCCGCGATGACTATGGCTACACCTTC
.	16	TRBJ2-2	.	TRBV19	CASSTLRGGGPGELFF	TGTGCCAGTAGCACACTCAGGGGCGGTGGGCCCGGGGAGCTGTTTTTT
.	12	TRBJ1-6	.	TRBV27	CASSSPSSPLHF	TGTGCCAGCAGTTCCCCGAGTTCACCCCTCCACTTT
TRBD2	13	TRBJ2-5	.	TRBV29-1	CSFGGARRETQYF	TGCAGCTTCGGGGGGGCTAGGAGAGAGACCCAGTACTTC
TRBD1	16	TRBJ1-1	.	TRBV4-1	CASSPALAGGNTEAFF	TGCGCCAGCAGCCCCGCACTCGCAGGGGGCAACACTGAAGCTTTCTTT
.	13	TRBJ2-1	.	TRBV6-2/TRBV6-3	CASSYPASGEQFF	TGTGCCAGCAGTTACCCTGCGTCTGGTGAGCAGTTCTTC
.	12	TRBJ1-2	many	TRBV7-9	CASSPDSYGYTF	TGTGCCAGCAGCCCGGACAGTTATGGCTACACCTTC
.	12	TRBJ2-3	.	TRBV6-5	CASTHGADTQYF	TGTGCCAGCACCCACGGGGCAGATACGCAGTATTTT